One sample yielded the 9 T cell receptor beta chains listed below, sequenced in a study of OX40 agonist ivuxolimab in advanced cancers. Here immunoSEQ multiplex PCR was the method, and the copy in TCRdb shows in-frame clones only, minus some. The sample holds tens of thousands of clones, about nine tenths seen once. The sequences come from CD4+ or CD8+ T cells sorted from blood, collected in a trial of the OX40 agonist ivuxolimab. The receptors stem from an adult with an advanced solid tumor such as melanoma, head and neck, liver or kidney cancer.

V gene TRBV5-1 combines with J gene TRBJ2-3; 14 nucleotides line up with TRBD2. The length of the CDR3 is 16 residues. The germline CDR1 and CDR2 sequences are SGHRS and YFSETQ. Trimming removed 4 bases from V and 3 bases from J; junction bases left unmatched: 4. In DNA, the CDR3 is TGCGCCAGCAGCGAAGGGACTAGCGGGAGTACAGATACGCAGTATTTT. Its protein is CASSEGTSGSTDTQYF. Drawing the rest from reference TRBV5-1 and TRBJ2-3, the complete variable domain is KAGVTQTPRYLIKTRGQQVTLSCSPISGHRSVSWYQQTPGQGLQFLFEYFSETQRNKGNFPGRFSGRQFSNSRSEMNVSTLELGDSALYLCASSEGTSGSTDTQYFGPGTRLTVL.

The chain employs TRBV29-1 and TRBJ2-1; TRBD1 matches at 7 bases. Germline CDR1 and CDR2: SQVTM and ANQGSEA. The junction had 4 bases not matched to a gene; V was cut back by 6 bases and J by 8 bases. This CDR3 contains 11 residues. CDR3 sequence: CSVQGIDEQFF. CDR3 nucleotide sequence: TGCAGCGTACAGGGGATCGATGAGCAGTTCTTC.

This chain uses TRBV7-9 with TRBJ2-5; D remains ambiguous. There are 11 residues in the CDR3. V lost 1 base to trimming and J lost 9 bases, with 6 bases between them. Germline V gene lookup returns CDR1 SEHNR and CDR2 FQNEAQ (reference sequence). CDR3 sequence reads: CASSLDLAQYF. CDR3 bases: TGTGCCAGCAGCTTAGATTTAGCCCAGTACTTC.

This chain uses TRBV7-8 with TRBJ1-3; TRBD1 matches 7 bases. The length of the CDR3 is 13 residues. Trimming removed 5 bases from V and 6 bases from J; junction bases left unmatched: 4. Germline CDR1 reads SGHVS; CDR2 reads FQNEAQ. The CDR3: CASSSTGENTIYF. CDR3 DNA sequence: TGTGCCAGCAGCAGCACAGGGGAAAACACCATATATTTT.

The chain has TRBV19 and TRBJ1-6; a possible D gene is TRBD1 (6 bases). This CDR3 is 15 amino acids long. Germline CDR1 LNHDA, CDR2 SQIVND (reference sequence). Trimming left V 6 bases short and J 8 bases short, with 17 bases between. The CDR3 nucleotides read TGTGCCAGTAGGGAGGGGGGTCCCAAATATTCACCCCTCCACTTT. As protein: CASREGGPKYSPLHF.

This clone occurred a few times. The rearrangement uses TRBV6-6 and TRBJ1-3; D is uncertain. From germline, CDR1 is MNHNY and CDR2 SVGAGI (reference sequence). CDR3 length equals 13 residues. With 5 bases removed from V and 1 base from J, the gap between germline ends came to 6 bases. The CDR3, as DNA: TGTGCCAGCAGTCGTAAATCTGGAAACACCATATATTTT. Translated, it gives CASSRKSGNTIYF.

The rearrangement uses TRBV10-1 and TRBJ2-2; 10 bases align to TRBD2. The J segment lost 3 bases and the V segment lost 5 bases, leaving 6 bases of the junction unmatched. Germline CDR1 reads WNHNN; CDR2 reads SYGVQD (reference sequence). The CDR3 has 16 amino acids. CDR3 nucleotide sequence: TGCGCCAGCAGTCTTCTAGCGGGGGCCGACACCGGGGAGCTGTTTTTT. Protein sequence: CASSLLAGADTGELFF.

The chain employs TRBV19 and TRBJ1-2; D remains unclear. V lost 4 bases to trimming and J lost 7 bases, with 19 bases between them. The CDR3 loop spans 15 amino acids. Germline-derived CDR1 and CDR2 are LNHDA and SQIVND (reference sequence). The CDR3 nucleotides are TGTGCCAGTAGTACCTCCTTCTTCCAGCCGGGTGGCTACACCTTC. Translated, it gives CASSTSFFQPGGYTF.

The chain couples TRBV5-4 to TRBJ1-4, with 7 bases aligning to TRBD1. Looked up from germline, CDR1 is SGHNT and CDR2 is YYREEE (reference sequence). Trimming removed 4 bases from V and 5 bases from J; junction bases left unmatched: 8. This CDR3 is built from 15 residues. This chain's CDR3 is CASSANRGLNEKLFF. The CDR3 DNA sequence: TGTGCCAGCAGCGCCAACAGGGGATTAAATGAAAAACTGTTTTTT.